This T cell receptor beta chain was found in a study of blood T cell repertoires in COVID-19 (dated by TCRdb to the early 2020s). Broadly, across the study: Samples covering the acute and convalescent phases of COVID-19 were provided by collaborators in the United States, Italy and Spain. The material from the prospective study consisted of cDNA or gDNA derived from T cells, B-cell-depleted T cells, or PBMCs. Deeply sampled blood TCRbeta repertoires from subjects exposed to, actively infected with, or recovered from COVID-19 were included in the dataset. The repertoires were made available in a free public database intended to serve as a resource for research on the immune response to SARS-CoV-2. Samples were obtained from the ongoing ImmuneRACE study (first 160 participants) and from 950 to 1,500 subjects provided by 6 global collaborators. The sample metadata nearly always contained a de-identified subject ID, COVID-19 status, age in years and sex. HLA class I and class II types, where available, came from metadata supplied by the sample provider rather than from assay-based typing.

A word on this clone: This receptor's antigen is unknown. Base qualities are not provided; no much larger clone lies one nucleotide away.

TCRbeta CDR3 regions were amplified from genomic DNA by means of the immunoSEQ Assay, a bias-controlled multiplex PCR. In the paper's pipeline: Nucleated cell counts per sample were estimated from amplification of reference gene primers within the assay. To quantify the absolute abundance of each unique TCRbeta CDR3 rearrangement, sequence reads were collapsed and filtered. For each sample, productive Simpson clonality was calculated as the square root of Simpson's diversity index across productive rearrangements. The immuneACCESS repertoire file appears here via TCRdb, limited to in-frame rearrangements. These files lack a portion of the clones; in checked studies, under half of the deficit traces to unresolved V genes, and the cause of the others is not known. V and J calls plus clone size are reproduced from that table; the DNA served to infer D and trimming. The sample yields some 160,000 clones; around 82% were counted once. The ten largest account for about 4% of the sample.

General findings and caveats noted by the study authors: How much clinical and demographic metadata was included differed by source and by participant, and the metadata was provided uncurated.

Trimming at the junction amounts to 5 bases on V and 0 bases on J, and the germline ends lie 6 bases apart. For CDR1 and CDR2, the germline V gene lists SGHTS and YDEGEE. From its cysteine to its phenylalanine, the CDR3 spans 13 amino acids. Only the CDR3 portion is preserved as DNA: 39 bases, with reading frame beginning at the first base. Each collaborating institution followed its own protocols to collect whole blood in K2EDTA tubes. For TCRbeta analysis, collaborators shipped samples as frozen whole blood, isolated PBMCs, or DNA extracted from either of those sample types. The chain is made from TRBV5-8 and TRBJ1-5; the D gene lacks a confident call. The receptor comes from a man aged 55 to 70 with acute or convalescent COVID-19. The sample comprised peripheral blood. In nucleotide form, the sequence is TGTGCCAGCAGTAAAAATAGCAATCAGCCCCAGCATTTT. The translation is CASSKNSNQPQHF.